The T cell receptor beta chain under discussion was sequenced for a study of CD8 T cells in Susac syndrome. The CDR3 spans 13 residues. Germline V gene data show CDR1 as MNHEY and CDR2 as SMNVEV (reference sequence). V lost 3 bases and J 7 bases, leaving 10 bases between the germline ends. With random hexamers, 0.5 to 1 ug RNA was reverse transcribed. TCRdb reanalysed the immunoSEQ multiplex PCR reads using MiXCR and keeps one entry per CDR3 protein. The sample records some 260,000 distinct CDR3 sequences, more than 75% being singletons. Material: CD8+ T cells from PBMCs. This rearrangement joins TRBV27 to TRBJ2-1; D call uncertain. The origin of this receptor is a human donor with multiple sclerosis. The CDR3, as DNA: TGTGCCAGCAGTTTCTTGAGTTTTAATGAGCAGTTCTTC. Amino acids: CASSFLSFNEQFF.